This T cell receptor (beta chain) was sequenced for a study of cytomegalovirus exposure and HLA in healthy donors. Study observations and caveats: Cytomegalovirus-associated TCR beta chains were listed, numbering under 200.

Note on this clone: What it binds is not known.

Primers for the PCR totalled 60 Vbeta and 13 Jbeta. The method was immunoSEQ multiplex PCR; TCRdb's version includes in-frame clones alone and lacks a portion of them. The sample contains approximately 210,000 clones, around 87% of which appear only once. The sequence came from a man aged 25 to 40 in good health and CMV-seronegative. Sequences were obtained from PBMCs.

CDR3 bases: TGTGCCAGCAGCCAGACAGTCCCCCACGAGCAGTACTTC. Amino acid sequence: CASSQTVPHEQYF. This chain connects TRBV7-2 to TRBJ2-7; the D gene is possibly TRBD1 (5 bases). V was trimmed by 5 bases and J by 5 bases, leaving 13 bases between them. This CDR3 contains 13 residues. Germline loops: CDR1 SGHTA, CDR2 FQGNSA.